This TCR beta chain was recorded in a study of cytomegalovirus exposure and HLA in healthy donors. Study details: Unique TCRs from HLA-typed donors, roughly 89 million of them, were held in an early data release.

This CDR3 region has 15 residues. V was cut by 0 bases and J by 9 bases, with 12 bases left in between. CDR1 is SGHDN and CDR2 is FVKESK in the germline V gene. About this clone itself: What it recognizes is unknown.

Study findings and constraints: CMV antigen specificity of a few CMV-associated chains was confirmed in vitro. Sequencing likely produced, as an artifact, a cluster of highly shared sequence variants.

The primer mix had 60 Vbeta and 13 Jbeta primers. Original processing notes: Some 10 million shared chains were among the approximately 87 million unique TCR beta chains that a later analysis counted. Profiling relied on immunoSEQ multiplex PCR, and the TCRdb table lists in-frame clones only, not all of them. The DNA was the basis for D and trimming; V, J and clone size are from that table. Of more than 90,000 clones detected, roughly three quarters appear once; the ten largest clones hold less than 8.5%. The chain recombines TRBV14 with TRBJ1-6, with D uncertain. Material for sequencing was PBMCs. This sequence was found in a female donor in good health and CMV-seronegative. CDR3 loop: CASSQEGGSGSPLHF. In nucleotides, the CDR3 is TGTGCCAGCAGCCAAGAGGGCGGGAGTGGTTCACCCCTCCACTTT.